This T cell receptor beta chain came from a study of T cells in Graves' hyperthyroidism and ophthalmopathy. Newly diagnosed hyperthyroidism patients aged 18 to 65 years had disease lasting under 2 months. Those patients with uncontrolled infection, other autoimmune disease, pregnancy or lactation were excluded. Clinical symptoms, serum thyroxine, TRAb, thyroid ultrasound and orbital computed tomography established diagnosis. Trimming removed 4 bases from V and 2 bases from J, with 11 bases in between. CDR1 and CDR2 (germline): SGHNT, YYREEE (reference sequence). This CDR3 comprises 14 residues. RNA transcripts were the template for amplifying TCR beta CDR3 regions. Researchers ran a first-round RT-PCR on the TCR CDR3 using the HTBI primer set. Each CDR3 protein gets one entry after TCRdb re-called the multiplex PCR reads with MiXCR. Altogether around 250,000 distinct CDR3 sequences are present, 13% to 15% being singletons, with the ten largest covering about 14%.

This clonotype turned up a few times. This TCR was sampled from a woman in her 40s with Graves' hyperthyroidism that later progressed to Graves' ophthalmopathy. This chain links TRBV5-4 with TRBJ2-3; D ambiguous. Material: blood. CDR3 sequence: CASSTRLFTDTQYF. CDR3 coding DNA: TGTGCCAGCAGCACCAGACTTTTCACAGATACGCAGTATTTT.